This passage covers 25 T cell receptor beta chains from one sample sequenced in a study of T cells expressing NK-cell markers. TCRdb re-called the 5' RACE reads and catalogs CDR3 proteins one per entry, DNA excluded. The table for this sample gives 350,000 to 450,000 distinct CDR3 sequences. The sample taken for sequencing was blood T cells: a sorted CD56 or NKG2C T cell subset, CD4+ or CD8+ T cells, or bulk PBMC T cells (not recorded which). The receptor source for this set is a man aged 18 to 69 in good health.

The genes are TRBV7-3 and TRBJ2-7; TCRdb indicates TRBD2, and absent DNA this call remains unverified. Germline V CDR1 and CDR2: SGHTA, FQGTGA. This CDR3 has 15 amino acids. The CDR3 loop is CASSLSGTPSYEQYF.

This sequence joins TRBV7-8 and TRBJ2-7; the TCRdb D gene call, TRBD1, has no DNA to confirm it. Per germline, CDR1 SGHVS and CDR2 FQNEAQ. This CDR3 spans 15 amino acids. The CDR3: CASTGQSHPNYEQYF.

This rearrangement joins TRBV6-5 to TRBJ2-1; the TCRdb D gene call, TRBD2, has no DNA to confirm it. CDR3 length equals 17 residues. From germline, CDR1 is MNHEY and CDR2 SVGAGI. CDR3 region: CASSYSSSGVGPNEQFF.

The J gene is TRBJ2-1, the V gene TRBV4-1; TCRdb's D call of TRBD1 is untestable without DNA. Germline assignment: CDR1 MGHRA and CDR2 YSYEKL. CDR3 length: 16 residues. CDR3 sequence: CASSLYTGESYNEQFF.

V usage is TRBV6-1 and J usage is TRBJ1-5; TCRdb reports TRBD1, a call that lacks DNA to check it against. Per germline, CDR1 MNHNS and CDR2 SASEGT. The CDR3 runs to 17 residues. CDR3 in amino acids: CASNFPPGGRPNQPQHF.

The chain uses TRBV5-1 and TRBJ2-7; TCRdb's D call, TRBD1, is unchecked because there is no DNA. Per germline, CDR1 SGHRS and CDR2 YFSETQ. CDR3 size: 13 residues. CDR3: CASSSPGRHEQYF.

J is TRBJ1-2 and V is TRBV5-1; the TCRdb call, TRBD1, lacks DNA for checking. Looked up from germline, CDR1 is SGHRS and CDR2 is YFSETQ. CDR3 length: 14 residues. CDR3 region: CASRLTVGNYGYTF.

This chain connects TRBV20-1 to TRBJ2-7; without DNA, the TCRdb call of TRBD2 cannot be checked. This CDR3 comprises 16 residues. The germline V gene encodes CDR1 DFQATT and CDR2 SNEGSKA (reference sequence). The chain's CDR3 is CSAPRFRTSGGREQYF.

The chain carries TRBV5-1 and TRBJ2-2. In germline, CDR1 is SGHRS, CDR2 YFSETQ. CDR3 length equals 15 residues. CDR3: CASSLAVANTGELFF.

This chain uses TRBV20-1 with TRBJ1-1. The germline CDR1 and CDR2 sequences are DFQATT and SNEGSKA (reference sequence). CDR3 length: 11 amino acids. CDR3 amino acids: CSASVLPWVFF.

The CDR3 here is CASSYARGGSDTQYF. This rearrangement joins TRBV6-5 to TRBJ2-3; with no DNA, the TCRdb D assignment of TRBD1 cannot be verified. The germline V gene has CDR1 MNHEY and CDR2 SVGAGI. This CDR3 is 15 amino acids long.

The chain links TRBV4-2 to TRBJ2-1; there is no DNA to check the TCRdb D call of TRBD2. Germline CDR1 LGHNA, CDR2 YNFKEQ. The CDR3 sequence is 16 residues long. CDR3 protein: CASSQDRRGGYNEQFF.

The rearrangement joins TRBV12-3 or TRBV12-4 to TRBJ2-7. This CDR3 is built from 13 residues. The CDR3 sequence: CASSRTASYEQYF.

This chain joins TRBV18 and TRBJ2-1; there is no DNA to check the TCRdb D call of TRBD1. The CDR3 runs 15 residues. From germline, CDR1 is KGHSH and CDR2 LQKENI. The CDR3 loop is CASFPGRGSYNEQFF.

The chain employs TRBV18 and TRBJ2-7; absent DNA, TCRdb's TRBD1 call cannot be checked. The CDR3 is 14 residues long. Germline V CDR1 and CDR2: KGHSH, LQKENI. The CDR3 is CASSQGARVNEQYF.

V gene TRBV20-1 combines with J gene TRBJ1-1; the D gene TCRdb calls, TRBD1, cannot be checked with no DNA. Germline CDR1 DFQATT, CDR2 SNEGSKA (reference sequence). This CDR3 spans 13 amino acids. CDR3 in amino acids: CSALWTARTEAFF.

J is TRBJ2-1 and V is TRBV2; lacking DNA, the TRBD1 call made by TCRdb goes unchecked. This CDR3 comprises 14 residues. Germline CDR1 reads SNHLY; CDR2 reads FYNNEI. CDR3 region: CASSERYTQGGGFF.

The rearrangement joins TRBV12-3 or TRBV12-4 to TRBJ2-1; TCRdb lists TRBD1, though no DNA is available to test this call. The CDR3 loop spans 16 amino acids. CDR3 protein: CASSAPRGARYNEQFF.

V and J are TRBV28 and TRBJ2-3. The CDR3 covers 13 residues. Germline V gene sequence: CDR1 MDHEN, CDR2 SYDVKM. CDR3 residues: CASATTLPDTQYF.

This chain links TRBV12-3 or TRBV12-4 with TRBJ1-2; lacking DNA, the TRBD1 call made by TCRdb goes unchecked. The CDR3 totals 14 residues. CDR3: CASRPQGFKGGYTF.

The V call is TRBV6-2 or TRBV6-3, the J call TRBJ2-7. Germline CDR1 and CDR2: MNHEY and SVGEGT. The CDR3 extends over 14 amino acids. The CDR3 protein is CASSGSLQYYEQYF.

CDR3 loop: CASSLEPVSNYGYTF. The chain combines TRBV7-2 with TRBJ1-2. CDR1 is SGHTA and CDR2 is FQGNSA in the germline V gene. The CDR3 totals 15 residues.

This chain joins TRBV6-1 and TRBJ2-7. The length of the CDR3 is 14 residues. From germline, CDR1 is MNHNS and CDR2 SASEGT. CDR3 in amino acids: CASSVTTLSYEQYF.

The chain employs TRBV7-9 and TRBJ2-7; TCRdb names TRBD2, which stays unverified in the absence of DNA. The CDR3 has 15 residues. Germline assignment: CDR1 SEHNR and CDR2 FQNEAQ (reference sequence). This chain's CDR3 is CASSLMGGSLYEQYF.

The chain has TRBV9 and TRBJ1-4; TCRdb picks TRBD1, but there is no DNA to check that call. The V gene's germline CDR1 is SGDLS and CDR2 YYNGEE. The CDR3 totals 16 residues. The CDR3 loop reads CASSVLTGADNEKLFF.